A single sample gave rise to the 15 T cell receptor beta chains below, sequenced in a study of blood T cell repertoires in COVID-19. Method: immunoSEQ multiplex PCR; TCRdb's copy keeps in-frame clones and lacks some. Of about 170,000 clones listed, 79% are singletons. Sequences were obtained from PBMCs or T cells enriched from blood (not recorded which). These receptors were obtained from a woman in her sixties or seventies in a cohort exposed to, infected with or recovered from COVID-19 (not recorded which).

J is TRBJ2-7 and V is TRBV10-3; 8 nucleotides align to TRBD1. V gave up 4 bases and J gave up 9 bases; unmatched junction bases: 8. This CDR3 contains 13 residues. Germline V gene data show CDR1 as ENHRY and CDR2 as SYGVKD. The CDR3 bases are TGTGCCATCAGTGGGACAGGGATTCATGGGCAGTACTTC. Protein product: CAISGTGIHGQYF.

This sequence joins TRBV12-3 or TRBV12-4 and TRBJ2-3; no clear D. The germline V and J ends were trimmed by 6 bases and 0 bases, with 4 bases remaining between them. The CDR3 loop spans 12 amino acids. The CDR3 region has the DNA TGTGCCAGCAGGTATAGCACAGATACGCAGTATTTT. Its protein product is CASRYSTDTQYF.

The CDR3 loop reads CASKGQETQYF. CDR3 coding DNA: TGTGCCAGCAAGGGGCAAGAGACCCAGTACTTC. J is TRBJ2-5 and V is TRBV2, with D perhaps TRBD1 (5 bases). The germline V and J ends were trimmed by 7 bases and 2 bases, with 5 bases remaining between them. The CDR3 is made up of 11 amino acids. CDR1 is SNHLY and CDR2 is FYNNEI in the germline V gene.

This clone has just a few counts. V gene TRBV7-9 combines with J gene TRBJ1-4, with D uncertain. V lost 5 bases to trimming and J lost 8 bases, with 18 bases between them. This CDR3 contains 15 residues. Per the germline V gene, CDR1 is SEHNR and CDR2 is FQNEAQ (reference sequence). The CDR3 DNA reads as TGTGCCAGCAGCCCATACTTCGATCGGGAAGAAAAACTGTTTTTT. Translating it yields CASSPYFDREEKLFF.

The chain has TRBV11-2 and TRBJ2-7; possibly TRBD2 for D (6 bases). This CDR3 has 15 amino acids. Germline-derived CDR1 and CDR2 are SGHAT and FQNNGV. Between the trimmed V and J ends, which lost 2 bases and 0 bases, there was a span of 11 bases. The DNA for the CDR3 is TGTGCCAGCAGCTTATCCGGAGGGTTCTCCTACGAGCAGTACTTC. This codes for CASSLSGGFSYEQYF.

The rearrangement joins TRBV5-1 to TRBJ2-3; possible D gene TRBD1, 5 bases. Germline assignment: CDR1 SGHRS and CDR2 YFSETQ. Deletions cut 2 bases from V and 4 bases from J, with 20 bases between. The CDR3 extends over 17 amino acids. Written as DNA, the CDR3 is TGCGCCAGCAGCTTTGGGAATGCAGGGTCCTTTGCAGATACGCAGTATTTT. It translates to CASSFGNAGSFADTQYF.

Only one count was recorded for this clone. This chain connects TRBV7-3 to TRBJ2-3; TRBD1 is a possible D gene (6 bases). This CDR3 has 14 residues. Trimming pared 4 bases from V and 2 bases from J, leaving 10 bases between. Looked up from germline, CDR1 is SGHTA and CDR2 is FQGTGA. CDR3 DNA: TGTGCCAGCAGCTCCACAGGGCCCACAGATACGCAGTATTTT. Its protein is CASSSTGPTDTQYF. The variable domain in full, with the rest retrieved from reference TRBV7-3 and TRBJ2-3, is GAGVSQTPSNKVTEKGKYVELRCDPISGHTALYWYRQSLGQGPEFLIYFQGTGAADDSGLPNDRFFAVRPEGSVSTLKIQRTERGDSAVYLCASSSTGPTDTQYFGPGTRLTVL.

This clone was counted between two and nine times. This specimen includes other DNA sequences encoding the same CDR3. The chain recombines TRBV5-4 with TRBJ2-1; perhaps TRBD2 as D (6 bases). Trimming took off 4 bases at V and 0 bases at J, with 11 bases between the two ends. The germline gives CDR1 SGHNT, CDR2 YYREEE (reference sequence). The CDR3 loop spans 15 amino acids. The CDR3 here is CASSLGGNSYNEQFF. The DNA for the CDR3 is TGTGCCAGCAGCCTGGGCGGGAACTCCTACAATGAGCAGTTCTTC.

The chain joins TRBV30 to TRBJ1-1; D unclear. V was pared by 6 bases and J by 0 bases, with 11 bases between. The CDR3 length is 13 residues. The germline V gene has CDR1 GTSNPN and CDR2 SVGIG (reference sequence). The CDR3 sequence: CACTAYLNTEAFF. The CDR3 region has the DNA TGTGCCTGTACAGCCTACTTGAACACTGAAGCTTTCTTT. Full variable domain (outside the CDR3, taken from reference TRBV30 and TRBJ1-1): SQTIHQWPATLVQPVGSPLSLECTVEGTSNPNLYWYRQAAGRGLQLLFYSVGIGQISSEVPQNLSASRPQDRQFILSSKKLLLSDSGFYLCACTAYLNTEAFFGQGTRLTVV.

The chain joins TRBV28 to TRBJ2-5; the match to TRBD2 covers 14 bases. The germline gives CDR1 MDHEN, CDR2 SYDVKM. Trimming cost V 3 bases and J 4 bases; bases outside gene matches: 10. The CDR3 sequence is 18 residues long. In DNA, the CDR3 is TGTGCCAGCAGTTTTTTGGGGACTAGCGGGAGTGGGATAGAGACCCAGTACTTC. It encodes CASSFLGTSGSGIETQYF.

The chain uses TRBV11-3 and TRBJ1-1; 10 bases fit TRBD1. The germline V gene has CDR1 SGHNT and CDR2 YENEEA. CDR3 length: 13 amino acids. Trimming removed 4 bases from V and 6 bases from J; junction bases left unmatched: 2. CDR3 amino acids: CASSSGQGAEAFF. The CDR3 region has the DNA TGTGCCAGCAGCTCCGGACAGGGGGCTGAAGCTTTCTTT.

V usage is TRBV10-1 and J usage is TRBJ1-3, with D possibly matching TRBD1 (5 bases). Trimming pared 6 bases from V and 2 bases from J, leaving 8 bases between. The CDR3 is 13 amino acids. The germline V gene has CDR1 WNHNN and CDR2 SYGVQD (reference sequence). The CDR3 coding sequence is TGCGCCAGCAGCGACAGCGCTGGAAACACCATATATTTT. Encoded protein: CASSDSAGNTIYF.

This CDR3 reads CASRRQSGNTIYF. The CDR3 nucleotides are TGTGCCAGCAGGAGACAGAGTGGAAACACCATATATTTT. The V and J genes are TRBV12-3 or TRBV12-4 and TRBJ1-3; D perhaps matches TRBD1 (5 bases). The CDR3 runs 13 residues. Trimming removed 6 bases from V and 3 bases from J, with 9 bases in between.

The chain joins TRBV5-1 to TRBJ1-6; D call uncertain. Trimming removed 4 bases from V and 3 bases from J, with 14 bases in between. The CDR3 is 16 residues long. Germline-derived CDR1 and CDR2 are SGHRS and YFSETQ. CDR3 sequence reads: CASSLGDRVYNSPLHF. The CDR3 nucleotides read TGCGCCAGCAGCCTAGGCGATCGGGTCTATAATTCACCCCTCCACTTT.

This clone was observed a few times. The chain joins TRBV7-9 to TRBJ1-1; no clear D gene. Germline V gene lookup returns CDR1 SEHNR and CDR2 FQNEAQ (reference sequence). V shed 1 base and J shed 1 base, with 13 bases lying between them. The CDR3 spans 16 residues. The CDR3 region is CASSLGLAEPNTEAFF. The DNA for the CDR3 is TGTGCCAGCAGCTTAGGGCTGGCTGAACCGAACACTGAAGCTTTCTTT.